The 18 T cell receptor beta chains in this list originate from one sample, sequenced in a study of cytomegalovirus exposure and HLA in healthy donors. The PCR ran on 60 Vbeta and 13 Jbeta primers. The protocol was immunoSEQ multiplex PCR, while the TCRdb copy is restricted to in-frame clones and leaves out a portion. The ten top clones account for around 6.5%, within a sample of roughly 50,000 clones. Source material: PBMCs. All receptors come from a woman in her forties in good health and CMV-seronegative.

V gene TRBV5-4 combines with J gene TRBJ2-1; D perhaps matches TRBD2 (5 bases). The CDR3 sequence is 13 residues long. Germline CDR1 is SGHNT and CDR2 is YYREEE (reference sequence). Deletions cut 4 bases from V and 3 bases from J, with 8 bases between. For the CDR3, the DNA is TGTGCCAGCAGCAGCCGGGACTACAATGAGCAGTTCTTC. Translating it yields CASSSRDYNEQFF.

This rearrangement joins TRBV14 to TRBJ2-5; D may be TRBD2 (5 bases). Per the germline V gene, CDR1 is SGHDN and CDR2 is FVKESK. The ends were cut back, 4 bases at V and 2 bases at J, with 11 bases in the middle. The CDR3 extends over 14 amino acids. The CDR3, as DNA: TGTGCCAGCAGCCTAAGAGGGATTCAAGAGACCCAGTACTTC. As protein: CASSLRGIQETQYF.

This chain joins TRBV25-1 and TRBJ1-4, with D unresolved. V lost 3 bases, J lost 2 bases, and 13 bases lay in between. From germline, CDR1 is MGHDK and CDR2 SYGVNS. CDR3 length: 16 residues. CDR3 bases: TGTGCCAGCAGTGACCACGCGTCGCCTACTAATGAAAAACTGTTTTTT. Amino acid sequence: CASSDHASPTNEKLFF.

CDR3 loop: CASSEAKNRQGEETQYF. The DNA of the CDR3 is TGTGCCAGCAGTGAAGCGAAAAATAGACAGGGTGAAGAGACCCAGTACTTC. The chain employs TRBV6-1 and TRBJ2-5; 7 nucleotides line up with TRBD1. This CDR3 has 17 residues. CDR1 and CDR2 from the germline V gene are MNHNS and SASEGT. J gave up 3 bases and V 0 bases, and 10 bases lay outside the gene matches.

CDR3 sequence reads: CASRHQGEDTEAFF. DNA for the CDR3: TGTGCCAGCAGACATCAGGGGGAGGACACTGAAGCTTTCTTT. The chain employs TRBV27 and TRBJ1-1; TRBD1 agrees at 7 bases. The CDR3 consists of 14 residues. V lost 6 bases, J lost 3 bases, and 7 bases stayed unmatched. Per germline, CDR1 MNHEY and CDR2 SMNVEV (reference sequence).

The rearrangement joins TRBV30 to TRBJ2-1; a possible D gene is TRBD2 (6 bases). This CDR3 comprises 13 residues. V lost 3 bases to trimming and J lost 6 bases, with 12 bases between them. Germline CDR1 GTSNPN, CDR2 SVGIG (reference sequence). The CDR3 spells CAWRATRLNEQFF. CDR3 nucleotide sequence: TGTGCCTGGAGGGCGACTAGACTCAATGAGCAGTTCTTC.

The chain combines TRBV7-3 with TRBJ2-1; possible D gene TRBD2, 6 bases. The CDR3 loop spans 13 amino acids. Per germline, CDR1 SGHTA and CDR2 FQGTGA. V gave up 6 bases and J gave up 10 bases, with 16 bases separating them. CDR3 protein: CASSYELAGEQFF. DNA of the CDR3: TGTGCCAGCAGTTATGAACTAGCTGGCGAGCAGTTCTTC.

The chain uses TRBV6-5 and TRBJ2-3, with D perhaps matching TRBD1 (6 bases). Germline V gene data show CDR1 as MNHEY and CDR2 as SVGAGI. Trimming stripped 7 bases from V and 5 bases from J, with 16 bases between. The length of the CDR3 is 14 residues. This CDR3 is CASTPGQGQDTQYF. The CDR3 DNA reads TGTGCCAGCACCCCCGGGCAGGGGCAAGATACGCAGTATTTT.

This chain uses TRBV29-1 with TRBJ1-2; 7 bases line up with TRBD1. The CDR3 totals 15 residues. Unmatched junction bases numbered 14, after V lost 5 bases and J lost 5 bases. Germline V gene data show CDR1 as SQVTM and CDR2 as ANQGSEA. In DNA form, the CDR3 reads TGCAGCGTTCTGGATTCCGGGACAGCCAAATATGGCTACACCTTC. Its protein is CSVLDSGTAKYGYTF.

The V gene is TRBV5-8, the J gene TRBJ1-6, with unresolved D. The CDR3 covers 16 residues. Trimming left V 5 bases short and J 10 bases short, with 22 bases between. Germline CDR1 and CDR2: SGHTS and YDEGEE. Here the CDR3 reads CASSKNVGVTGSPLHF. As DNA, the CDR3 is TGTGCCAGCAGTAAAAACGTCGGGGTAACGGGGTCACCCCTCCACTTT. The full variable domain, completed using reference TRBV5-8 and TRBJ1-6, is EAGVTQSPTHLIKTRGQQATLRCSPISGHTSVYWYQQALGLGLQFLLWYDEGEERNRGNFPPRFSGRQFPNYSSELNVNALELEDSALYLCASSKNVGVTGSPLHFGNGTRLTVT.

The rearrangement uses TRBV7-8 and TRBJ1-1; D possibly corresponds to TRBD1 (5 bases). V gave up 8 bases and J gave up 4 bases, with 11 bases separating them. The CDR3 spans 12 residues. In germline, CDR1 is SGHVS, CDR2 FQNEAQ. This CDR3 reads CASGAGRTEAFF. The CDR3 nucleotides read TGTGCCAGCGGCGCAGGGCGCACTGAAGCTTTCTTT.

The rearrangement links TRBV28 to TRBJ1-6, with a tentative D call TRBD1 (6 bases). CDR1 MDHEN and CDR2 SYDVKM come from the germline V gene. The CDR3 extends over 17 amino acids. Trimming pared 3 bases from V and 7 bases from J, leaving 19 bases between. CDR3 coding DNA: TGTGCCAGCAGTTTTGGGGGGGGGCCTGAGGGGAATTCACCCCTCCACTTT. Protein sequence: CASSFGGGPEGNSPLHF. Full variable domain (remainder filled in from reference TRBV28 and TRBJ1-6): DVKVTQSSRYLVKRTGEKVFLECVQDMDHENMFWYRQDPGLGLRLIYFSYDVKMKEKGDIPEGYSVSREKKERFSLILESASTNQTSMYLCASSFGGGPEGNSPLHFGNGTRLTVT.

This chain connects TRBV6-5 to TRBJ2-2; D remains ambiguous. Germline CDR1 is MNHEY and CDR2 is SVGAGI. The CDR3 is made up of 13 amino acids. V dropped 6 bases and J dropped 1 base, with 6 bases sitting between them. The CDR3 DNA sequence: TGTGCCAGCAGGAGACTGAACACCGGGGAGCTGTTTTTT. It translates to CASRRLNTGELFF.

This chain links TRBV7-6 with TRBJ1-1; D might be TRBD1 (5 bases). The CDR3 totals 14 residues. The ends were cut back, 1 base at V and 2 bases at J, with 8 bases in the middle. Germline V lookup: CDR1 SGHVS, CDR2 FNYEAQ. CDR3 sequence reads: CASSLEQANTEAFF. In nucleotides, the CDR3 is TGTGCCAGCAGCTTAGAACAGGCAAACACTGAAGCTTTCTTT.

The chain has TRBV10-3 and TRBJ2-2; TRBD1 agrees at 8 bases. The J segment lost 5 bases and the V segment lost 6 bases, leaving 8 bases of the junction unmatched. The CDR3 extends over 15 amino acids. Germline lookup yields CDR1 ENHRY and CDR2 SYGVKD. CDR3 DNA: TGTGCCATCAGCCCCAGGGGGCTCGGAACCGGGGAGCTGTTTTTT. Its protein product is CAISPRGLGTGELFF.

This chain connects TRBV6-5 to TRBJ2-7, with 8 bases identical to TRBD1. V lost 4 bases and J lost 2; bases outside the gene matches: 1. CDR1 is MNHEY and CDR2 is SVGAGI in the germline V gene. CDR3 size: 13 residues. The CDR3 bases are TGTGCCAGCAGTTGGACAGGGCCCTACGAGCAGTACTTC. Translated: CASSWTGPYEQYF.

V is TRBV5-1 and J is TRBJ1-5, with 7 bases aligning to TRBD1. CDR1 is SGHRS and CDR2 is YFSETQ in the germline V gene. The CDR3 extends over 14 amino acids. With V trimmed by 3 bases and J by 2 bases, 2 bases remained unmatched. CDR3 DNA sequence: TGCGCCAGCAGCTCTGGACAGGGCAATCAGCCCCAGCATTTT. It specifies CASSSGQGNQPQHF.

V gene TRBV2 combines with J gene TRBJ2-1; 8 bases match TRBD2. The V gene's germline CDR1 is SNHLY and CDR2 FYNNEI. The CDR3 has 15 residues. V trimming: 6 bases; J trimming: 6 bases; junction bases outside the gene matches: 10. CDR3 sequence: CASRRGASGRNEQFF. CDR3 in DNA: TGTGCCAGCAGACGAGGGGCTAGCGGGCGCAATGAGCAGTTCTTC.